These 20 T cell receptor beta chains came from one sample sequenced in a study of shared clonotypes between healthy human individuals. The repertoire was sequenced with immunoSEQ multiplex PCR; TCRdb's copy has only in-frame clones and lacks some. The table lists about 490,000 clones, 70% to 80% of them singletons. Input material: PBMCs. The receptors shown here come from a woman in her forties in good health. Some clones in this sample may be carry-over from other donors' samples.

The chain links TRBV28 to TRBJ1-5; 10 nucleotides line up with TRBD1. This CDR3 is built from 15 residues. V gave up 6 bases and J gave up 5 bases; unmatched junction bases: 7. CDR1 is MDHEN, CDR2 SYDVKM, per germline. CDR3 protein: CASRSDRGPDQPQHF. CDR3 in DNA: TGTGCCAGCAGAAGTGACAGGGGGCCAGATCAGCCCCAGCATTTT.

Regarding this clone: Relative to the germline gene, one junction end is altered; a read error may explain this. The CDR3 DNA follows: TGTGCCAGCAGTTCCCGCCACGGACAGGGGTGGACTAATGAAAAACCGTTTTTT. It yields the protein CASSSRHGQGWTNEKPFF. The gene calls are TRBV28 and TRBJ1-4; 9 bases are shared with TRBD1. Germline CDR1 MDHEN, CDR2 SYDVKM. There are 18 residues in the CDR3.

CDR3 sequence: CASSLLLEQYF. For the CDR3, the DNA is TGTGCCAGCAGTTTACTCCTCGAGCAGTACTTC. The chain carries TRBV28 and TRBJ2-7; D remains ambiguous. Germline assignment: CDR1 MDHEN and CDR2 SYDVKM. The CDR3 runs 11 residues. V was clipped by 2 bases and J by 6 bases, with 5 bases between them. The full variable domain, in which reference TRBV28 and TRBJ2-7 provide the parts outside the CDR3, is DVKVTQSSRYLVKRTGEKVFLECVQDMDHENMFWYRQDPGLGLRLIYFSYDVKMKEKGDIPEGYSVSREKKERFSLILESASTNQTSMYLCASSLLLEQYFGPGTRLTVT.

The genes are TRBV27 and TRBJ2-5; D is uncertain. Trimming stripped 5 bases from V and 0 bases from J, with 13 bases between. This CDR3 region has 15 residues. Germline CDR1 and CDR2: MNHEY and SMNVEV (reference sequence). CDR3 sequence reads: CASSPSRGDQETQYF. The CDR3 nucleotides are TGTGCCAGCAGTCCCTCACGAGGAGACCAAGAGACCCAGTACTTC.

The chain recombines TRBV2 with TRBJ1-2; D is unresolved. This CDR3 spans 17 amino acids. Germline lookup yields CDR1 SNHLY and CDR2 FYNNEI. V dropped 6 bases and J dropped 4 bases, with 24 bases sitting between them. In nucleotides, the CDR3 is TGTGCCAGCAGGGCGTACCTAGTCCTATCCGCCTTCTATGGCTACACCTTC. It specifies CASRAYLVLSAFYGYTF.

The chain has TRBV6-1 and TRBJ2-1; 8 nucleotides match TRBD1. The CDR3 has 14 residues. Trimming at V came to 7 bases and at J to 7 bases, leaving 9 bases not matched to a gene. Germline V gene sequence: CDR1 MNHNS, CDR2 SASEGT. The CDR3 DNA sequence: TGTGCCAGCAACCAAAGGACAGGGCTAAATGAGCAGTTCTTC. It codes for CASNQRTGLNEQFF.

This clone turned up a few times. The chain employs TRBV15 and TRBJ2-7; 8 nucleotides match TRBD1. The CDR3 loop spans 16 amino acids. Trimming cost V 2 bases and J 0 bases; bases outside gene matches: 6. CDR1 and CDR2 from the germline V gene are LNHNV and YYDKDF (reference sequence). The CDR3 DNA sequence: TGTGCCACCAGCAGACAGACAGGGGCCCTCTCCTACGAGCAGTACTTC. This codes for CATSRQTGALSYEQYF.

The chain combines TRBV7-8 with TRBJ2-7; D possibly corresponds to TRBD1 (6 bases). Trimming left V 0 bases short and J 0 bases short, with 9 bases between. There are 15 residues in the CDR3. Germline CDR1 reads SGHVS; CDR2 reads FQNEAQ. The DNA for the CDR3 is TGTGCCAGCAGCTTAGCCCTGGACAGCTCCTACGAGCAGTACTTC. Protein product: CASSLALDSSYEQYF.

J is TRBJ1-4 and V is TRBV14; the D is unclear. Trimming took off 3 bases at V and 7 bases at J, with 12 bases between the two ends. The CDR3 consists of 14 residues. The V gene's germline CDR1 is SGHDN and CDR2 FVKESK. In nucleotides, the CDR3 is TGTGCCAGCAGCCAGTTCCAGGCGGGTGAAAAACTGTTTTTT. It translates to CASSQFQAGEKLFF.

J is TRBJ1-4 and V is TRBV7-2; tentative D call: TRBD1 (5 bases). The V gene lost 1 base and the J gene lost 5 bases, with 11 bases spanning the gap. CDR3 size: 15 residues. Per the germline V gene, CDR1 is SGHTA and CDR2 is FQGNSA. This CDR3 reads CASSLVPRGNEKLFF. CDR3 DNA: TGTGCCAGCAGCTTAGTCCCTCGGGGGAATGAAAAACTGTTTTTT.

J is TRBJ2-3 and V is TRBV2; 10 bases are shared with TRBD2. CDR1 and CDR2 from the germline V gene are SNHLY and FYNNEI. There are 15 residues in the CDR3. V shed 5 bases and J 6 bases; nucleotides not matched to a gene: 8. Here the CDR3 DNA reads TGTGCCAGCAGTCCACTAGCGGGGAGACTGGATACGCAGTATTTT. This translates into CASSPLAGRLDTQYF.

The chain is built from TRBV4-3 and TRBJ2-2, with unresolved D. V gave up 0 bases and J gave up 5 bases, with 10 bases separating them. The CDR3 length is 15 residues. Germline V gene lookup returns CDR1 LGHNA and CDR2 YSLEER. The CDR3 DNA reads TGCGCCAGCAGCCAAGACTTTGGCGCGACCGGGGAGCTGTTTTTT. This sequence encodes CASSQDFGATGELFF.

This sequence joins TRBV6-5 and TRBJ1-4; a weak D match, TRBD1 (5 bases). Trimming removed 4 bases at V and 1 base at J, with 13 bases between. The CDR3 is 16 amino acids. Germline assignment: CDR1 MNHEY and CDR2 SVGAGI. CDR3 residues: CASSWGLLETNEKLFF. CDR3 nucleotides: TGTGCCAGCAGTTGGGGCCTCCTCGAAACTAATGAAAAACTGTTTTTT.

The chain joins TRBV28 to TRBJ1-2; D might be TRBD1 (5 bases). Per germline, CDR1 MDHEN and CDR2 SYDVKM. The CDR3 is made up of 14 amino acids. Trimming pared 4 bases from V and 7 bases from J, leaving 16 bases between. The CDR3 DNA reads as TGTGCCAGCAGTTCCCCCGCGACAGCAACTGGCTACACCTTC. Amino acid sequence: CASSSPATATGYTF.

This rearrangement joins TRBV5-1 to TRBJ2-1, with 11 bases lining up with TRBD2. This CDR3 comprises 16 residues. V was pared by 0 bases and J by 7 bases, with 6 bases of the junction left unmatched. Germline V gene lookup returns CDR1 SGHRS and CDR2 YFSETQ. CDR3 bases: TGCGCCAGCAGCTTGGGTACTAGCGGGGGTACGAATGAGCAGTTCTTC. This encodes CASSLGTSGGTNEQFF.

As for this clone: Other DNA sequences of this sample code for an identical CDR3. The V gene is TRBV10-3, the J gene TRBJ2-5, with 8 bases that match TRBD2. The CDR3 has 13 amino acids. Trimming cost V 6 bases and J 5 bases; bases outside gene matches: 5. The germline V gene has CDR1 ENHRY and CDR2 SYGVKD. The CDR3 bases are TGTGCCATCAGGCGGGGGGAGGGGGAGACCCAGTACTTC. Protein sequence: CAIRRGEGETQYF.

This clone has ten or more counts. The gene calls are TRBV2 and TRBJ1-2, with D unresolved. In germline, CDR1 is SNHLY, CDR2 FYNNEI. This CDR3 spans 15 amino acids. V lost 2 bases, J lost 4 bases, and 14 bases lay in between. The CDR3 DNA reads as TGTGCCAGCAGTGAATTGGGCAGGCCGAGCTATGGCTACACCTTC. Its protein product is CASSELGRPSYGYTF.

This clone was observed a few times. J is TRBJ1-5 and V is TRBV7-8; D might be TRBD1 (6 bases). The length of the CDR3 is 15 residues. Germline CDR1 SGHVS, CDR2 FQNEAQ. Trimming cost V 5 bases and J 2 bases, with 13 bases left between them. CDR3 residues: CASSPIGGRNQPQHF. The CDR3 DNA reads TGTGCCAGCAGCCCCATAGGGGGACGCAATCAGCCCCAGCATTTT. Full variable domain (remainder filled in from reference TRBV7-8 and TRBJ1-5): GAGVSQSPRYKVAKRGQDVALRCDPISGHVSLFWYQQALGQGPEFLTYFQNEAQLDKSGLPSDRFFAERPEGSVSTLKIQRTQQEDSAVYLCASSPIGGRNQPQHFGDGTRLSIL.

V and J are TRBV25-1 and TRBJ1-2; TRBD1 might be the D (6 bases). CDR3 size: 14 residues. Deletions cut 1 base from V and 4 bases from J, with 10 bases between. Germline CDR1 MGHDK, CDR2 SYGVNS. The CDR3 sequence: CASSESLTGYGYTF. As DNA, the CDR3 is TGTGCCAGCAGTGAATCTTTGACAGGCTATGGCTACACCTTC.

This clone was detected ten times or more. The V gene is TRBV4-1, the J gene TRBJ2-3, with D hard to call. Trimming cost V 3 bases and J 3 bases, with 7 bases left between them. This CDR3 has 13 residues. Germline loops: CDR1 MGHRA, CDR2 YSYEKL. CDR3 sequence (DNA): TGCGCCAGCAGCCACCCCCGGACAGATACGCAGTATTTT. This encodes CASSHPRTDTQYF.